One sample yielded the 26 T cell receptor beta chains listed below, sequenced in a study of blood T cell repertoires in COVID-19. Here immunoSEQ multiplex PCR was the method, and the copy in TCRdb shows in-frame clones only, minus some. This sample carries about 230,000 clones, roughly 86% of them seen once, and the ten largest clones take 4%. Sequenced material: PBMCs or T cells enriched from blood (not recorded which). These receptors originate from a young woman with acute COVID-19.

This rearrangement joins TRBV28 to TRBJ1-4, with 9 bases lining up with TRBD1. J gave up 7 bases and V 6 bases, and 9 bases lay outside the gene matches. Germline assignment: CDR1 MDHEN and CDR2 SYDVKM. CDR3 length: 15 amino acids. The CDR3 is CASSGPDRGSEKLFF. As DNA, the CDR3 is TGTGCCAGCAGCGGGCCTGACAGGGGGAGTGAAAAACTGTTTTTT.

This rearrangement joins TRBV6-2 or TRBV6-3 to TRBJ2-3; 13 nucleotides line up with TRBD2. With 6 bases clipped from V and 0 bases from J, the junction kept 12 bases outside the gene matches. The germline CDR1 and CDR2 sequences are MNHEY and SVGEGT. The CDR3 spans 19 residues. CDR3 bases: TGTGCCAGCAGACCTATCGGACTAGCGGGGGCCCTAAGCACAGATACGCAGTATTTT. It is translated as CASRPIGLAGALSTDTQYF.

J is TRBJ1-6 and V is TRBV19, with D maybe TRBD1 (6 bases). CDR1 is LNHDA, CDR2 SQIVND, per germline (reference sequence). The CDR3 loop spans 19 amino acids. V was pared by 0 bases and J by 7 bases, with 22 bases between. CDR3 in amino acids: CASSIDLREGVSVNSPLHF. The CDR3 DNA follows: TGTGCCAGTAGTATAGATCTCAGAGAGGGGGTCAGCGTCAATTCACCCCTCCACTTT.

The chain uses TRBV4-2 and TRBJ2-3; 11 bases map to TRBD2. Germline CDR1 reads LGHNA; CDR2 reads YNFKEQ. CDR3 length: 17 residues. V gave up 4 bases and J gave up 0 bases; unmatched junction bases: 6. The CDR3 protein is CASSPQLAGDSTDTQYF. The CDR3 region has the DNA TGTGCCAGCAGCCCCCAACTAGCGGGGGACAGCACAGATACGCAGTATTTT.

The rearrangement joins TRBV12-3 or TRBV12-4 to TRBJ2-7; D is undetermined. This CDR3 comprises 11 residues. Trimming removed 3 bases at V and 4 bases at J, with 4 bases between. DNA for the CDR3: TGTGCCAGCAGTTTCGGTTACGAGCAGTACTTC. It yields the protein CASSFGYEQYF.

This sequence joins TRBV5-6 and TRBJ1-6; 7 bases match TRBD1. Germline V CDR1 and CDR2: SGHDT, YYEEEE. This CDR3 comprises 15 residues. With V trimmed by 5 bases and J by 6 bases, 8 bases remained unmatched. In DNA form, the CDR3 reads TGTGCCAGCAGGAAGACAGGGACCGGTAATTCACCCCTCCACTTT. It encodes CASRKTGTGNSPLHF.

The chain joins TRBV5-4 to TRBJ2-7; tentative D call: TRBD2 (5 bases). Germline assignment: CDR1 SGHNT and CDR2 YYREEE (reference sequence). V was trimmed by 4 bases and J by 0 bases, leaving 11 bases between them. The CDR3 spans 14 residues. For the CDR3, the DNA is TGTGCCAGCAGCCGAGGGCAGAGCTCCTACGAGCAGTACTTC. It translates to CASSRGQSSYEQYF.

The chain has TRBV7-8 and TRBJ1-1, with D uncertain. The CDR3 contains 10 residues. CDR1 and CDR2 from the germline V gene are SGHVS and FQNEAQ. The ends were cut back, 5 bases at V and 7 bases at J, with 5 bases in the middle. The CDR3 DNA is TGTGCCAGCAGCCATCTTGAAGCTTTCTTT. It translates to CASSHLEAFF.

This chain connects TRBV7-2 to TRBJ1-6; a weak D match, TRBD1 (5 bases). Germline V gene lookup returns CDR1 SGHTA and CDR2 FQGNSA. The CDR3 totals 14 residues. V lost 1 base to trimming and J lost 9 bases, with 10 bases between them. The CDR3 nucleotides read TGTGCCAGCAGCTTAGGGACATACCCTTCACCCCTCCACTTT. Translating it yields CASSLGTYPSPLHF.

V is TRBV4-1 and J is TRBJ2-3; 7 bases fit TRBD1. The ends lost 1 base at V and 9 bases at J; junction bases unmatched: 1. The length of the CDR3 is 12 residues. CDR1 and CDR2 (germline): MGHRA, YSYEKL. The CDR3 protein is CASSQARGTQYF. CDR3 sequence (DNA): TGCGCCAGCAGCCAAGCCAGGGGGACGCAGTATTTT.

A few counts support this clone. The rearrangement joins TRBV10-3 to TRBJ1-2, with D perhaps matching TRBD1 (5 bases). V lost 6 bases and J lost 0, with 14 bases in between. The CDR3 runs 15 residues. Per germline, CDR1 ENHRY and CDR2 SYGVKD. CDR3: CAISPDTSANYGYTF. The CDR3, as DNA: TGTGCCATCAGCCCGGACACCTCCGCTAACTATGGCTACACCTTC.

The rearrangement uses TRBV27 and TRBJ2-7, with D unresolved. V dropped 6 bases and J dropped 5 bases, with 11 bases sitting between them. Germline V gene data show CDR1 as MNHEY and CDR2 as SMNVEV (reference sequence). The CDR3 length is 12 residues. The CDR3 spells CASRLGADEQYF. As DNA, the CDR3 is TGTGCCAGCAGATTAGGAGCAGACGAGCAGTACTTC.

The CDR3 DNA reads as TGTGCCAGCAGAATATCCTCCTACAATGAGCAGTTCTTC. Protein: CASRISSYNEQFF. This chain uses TRBV27 with TRBJ2-1; unclear D gene. CDR3 length: 13 amino acids. Germline-derived CDR1 and CDR2 are MNHEY and SMNVEV (reference sequence). V shed 6 bases and J shed 0 bases, with 6 bases lying between them.

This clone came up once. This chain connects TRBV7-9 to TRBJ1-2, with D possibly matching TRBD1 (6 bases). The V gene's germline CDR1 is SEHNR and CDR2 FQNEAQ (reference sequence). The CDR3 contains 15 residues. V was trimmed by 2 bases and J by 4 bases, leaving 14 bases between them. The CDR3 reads CASSLSAGQSYGYTF. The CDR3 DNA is TGTGCCAGCAGCTTAAGCGCCGGACAGAGCTATGGCTACACCTTC.

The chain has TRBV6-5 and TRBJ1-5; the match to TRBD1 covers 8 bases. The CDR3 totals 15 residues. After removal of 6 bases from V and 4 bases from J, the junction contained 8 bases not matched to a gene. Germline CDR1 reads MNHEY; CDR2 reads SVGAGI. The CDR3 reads CASRPQGAKNQPQHF. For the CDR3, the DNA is TGTGCCAGCAGGCCCCAGGGGGCGAAGAATCAGCCCCAGCATTTT.

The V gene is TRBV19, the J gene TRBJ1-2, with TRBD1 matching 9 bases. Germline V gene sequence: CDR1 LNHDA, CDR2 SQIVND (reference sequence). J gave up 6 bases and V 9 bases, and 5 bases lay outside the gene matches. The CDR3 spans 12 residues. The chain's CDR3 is CARDRGFDGYTF. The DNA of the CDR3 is TGTGCCAGAGACAGGGGGTTCGATGGCTACACCTTC.

The CDR3 protein is CASSRPEDGTSGGASDTQYF. CDR3 in DNA: TGTGCCAGCAGCCGCCCCGAGGACGGGACTAGCGGGGGGGCATCCGATACGCAGTATTTT. The V call is TRBV9, the J call TRBJ2-3, with 16 bases lining up with TRBD2. This CDR3 is 20 amino acids long. CDR1 is SGDLS and CDR2 is YYNGEE in the germline V gene. The V and J ends lost 4 bases and 6 bases, in that order; junction bases with no gene match: 17. Full variable domain (outside the CDR3, taken from reference TRBV9 and TRBJ2-3): DSGVTQTPKHLITATGQRVTLRCSPRSGDLSVYWYQQSLDQGLQFLIQYYNGEERAKGNILERFSAQQFPDLHSELNLSSLELGDSALYFCASSRPEDGTSGGASDTQYFGPGTRLTVL.

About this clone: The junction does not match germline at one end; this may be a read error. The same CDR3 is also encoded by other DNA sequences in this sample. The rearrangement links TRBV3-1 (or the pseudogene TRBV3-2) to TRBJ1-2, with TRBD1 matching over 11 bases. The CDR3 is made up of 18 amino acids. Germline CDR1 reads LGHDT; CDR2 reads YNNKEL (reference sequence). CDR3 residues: CASSQDRDRGFRSYGYTF. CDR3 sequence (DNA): TGTGCCAGTAGCCAAGACAGGGACAGGGGGTTTAGATCCTATGGCTACACCTTC.

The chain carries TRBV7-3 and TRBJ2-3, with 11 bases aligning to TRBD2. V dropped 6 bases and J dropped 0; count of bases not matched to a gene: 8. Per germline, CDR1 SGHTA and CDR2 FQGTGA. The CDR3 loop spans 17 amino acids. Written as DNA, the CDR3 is TGTGCCAGCAGTCCAAAACTAGCGGGGGACAGCACAGATACGCAGTATTTT. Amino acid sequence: CASSPKLAGDSTDTQYF.

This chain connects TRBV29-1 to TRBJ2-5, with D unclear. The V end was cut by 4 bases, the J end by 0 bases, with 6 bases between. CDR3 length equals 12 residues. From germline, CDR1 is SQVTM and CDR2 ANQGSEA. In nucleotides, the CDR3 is TGCAGCGTTGCAGTTGACCAAGAGACCCAGTACTTC. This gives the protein CSVAVDQETQYF.

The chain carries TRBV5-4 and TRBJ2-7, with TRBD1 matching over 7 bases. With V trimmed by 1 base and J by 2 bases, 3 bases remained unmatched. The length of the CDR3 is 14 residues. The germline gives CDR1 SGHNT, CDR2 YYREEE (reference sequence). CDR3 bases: TGTGCCAGCAGCTTGTTGGGACAGACCTACGAGCAGTACTTC. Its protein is CASSLLGQTYEQYF. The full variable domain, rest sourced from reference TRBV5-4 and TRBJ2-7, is ETGVTQSPTHLIKTRGQQVTLRCSSQSGHNTVSWYQQALGQGPQFIFQYYREEENGRGNFPPRFSGLQFPNYSSELNVNALELDDSALYLCASSLLGQTYEQYFGPGTRLTVT.

CDR3 nucleotides: TGCGCCAGCAGGGCCGGTGGGCGGGGGGCCCCAGATACGCAGTATTTT. Amino acid sequence: CASRAGGRGAPDTQYF. This chain links TRBV10-2 with TRBJ2-3; 8 positions match TRBD2. Germline CDR1 WSHSY, CDR2 SAAADI. The CDR3 is made up of 16 amino acids. V lost 6 bases and J lost 4; bases outside the gene matches: 12.

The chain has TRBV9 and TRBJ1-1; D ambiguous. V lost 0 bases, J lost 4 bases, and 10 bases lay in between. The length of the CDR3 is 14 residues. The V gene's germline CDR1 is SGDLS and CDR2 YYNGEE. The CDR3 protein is CASSVGPESTEAFF. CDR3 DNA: TGTGCCAGCAGCGTAGGACCGGAGAGCACTGAAGCTTTCTTT.

CDR3 sequence (DNA): TGCGCCAGCAGCCACGGCGGACTAGCGGGGGGTCCAGATACGCAGTATTTT. This codes for CASSHGGLAGGPDTQYF. The chain employs TRBV4-1 and TRBJ2-3; 14 bases map to TRBD2. Per the germline V gene, CDR1 is MGHRA and CDR2 is YSYEKL. This CDR3 contains 17 residues. V was clipped by 3 bases and J by 4 bases; unmatched bases: 6.

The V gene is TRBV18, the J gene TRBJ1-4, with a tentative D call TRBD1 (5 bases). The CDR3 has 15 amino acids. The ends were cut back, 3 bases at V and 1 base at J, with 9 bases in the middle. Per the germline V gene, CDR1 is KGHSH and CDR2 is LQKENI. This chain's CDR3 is CASSPGQGTNEKLFF. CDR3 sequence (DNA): TGTGCCAGCTCACCGGGTCAGGGAACTAATGAAAAACTGTTTTTT.

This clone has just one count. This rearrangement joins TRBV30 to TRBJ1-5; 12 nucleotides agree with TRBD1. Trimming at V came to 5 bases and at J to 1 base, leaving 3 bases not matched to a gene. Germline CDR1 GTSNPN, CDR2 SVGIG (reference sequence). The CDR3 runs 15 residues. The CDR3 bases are TGTGCCTGGGGGACAGGGGGCATAAGCAATCAGCCCCAGCATTTT. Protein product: CAWGTGGISNQPQHF.